This T cell receptor (beta chain) was recorded in a study of blood T cell repertoires in COVID-19. For the study at large: The samples span acute and convalescent COVID-19 from the United States, Italy and Spain. PBMCs, B-cell-depleted T cells, or T cells were the source of the cDNA or gDNA that made up the material.

This CDR3 region has 15 residues. Germline lookup yields CDR1 LNHDA and CDR2 SQIVND (reference sequence). V was pared by 3 bases and J by 0 bases, with 8 bases between. Only in-frame clones appear in the TCRdb table, and some are missing; sequencing was by immunoSEQ multiplex PCR. The repertoire holds 200,000 to 250,000 clones, with 87% as singletons. The sequenced material came from peripheral blood. The chain uses TRBV19 and TRBJ1-4; D remains unclear. This TCR derives from a man aged 35-49 years with active or convalescent COVID-19. The CDR3 bases are TGTGCCAGTAGTATGGTTGCGGCAACTAATGAAAAACTGTTTTTT. Its translation is CASSMVAATNEKLFF.